These 25 T cell receptor beta chains were sequenced from one sample in a study of T-cell reconstitution after alpha-beta-depleted transplantation in children (dated by TCRdb to between 2015 and 2016). Libraries came from PCR. The instrument given in TCRdb is Illumina HiSeq 2500. TCR libraries were prepared with molecular barcoding, using unique molecular identifiers to normalize TCRbeta repertoire quantification. TCRdb reprocessed the public reads (quality trimming at Q25 with fastp, clone calling with MiXCR) and kept in-frame beta chains. Rows merge per CDR3 protein into single entries with the most common DNA and genes. The sample table contains around 400,000 distinct CDR3 sequences; only one count was recorded for approximately 11% of them. Jointly, the top ten make up 4.5% to 6% of the sample. Here the sequenced sample was PBMCs from the stem cell graft donor, taken from the stem cell graft. The receptors shown here come from a human donor who donated a stem cell graft to a child with acute myeloid leukemia.

This clonotype was seen many times. The chain recombines TRBV12-3 or TRBV12-4 with TRBJ1-3; TRBD1 matches at 9 bases. V lost 7 bases and J lost 4; bases outside the gene matches: 5. The CDR3 consists of 14 residues. The CDR3 sequence is CASTRTGAGNTIYF. CDR3 in DNA: TGTGCCAGCACCCGGACAGGGGCAGGAAACACCATATATTTT.

The chain couples TRBV7-2 to TRBJ2-3; 7 bases match TRBD2. The CDR3 loop spans 15 amino acids. Trimming cost V 7 bases and J 4 bases; bases outside gene matches: 11. CDR1 and CDR2 (germline): SGHTA, FQGNSA. The CDR3 bases are TGTGCCAGCACGGGCGGGAGAGGAGTCGCAGATACGCAGTATTTT. This encodes CASTGGRGVADTQYF.

In this sample, this clonotype turned up a few times. V and J are TRBV10-3 and TRBJ2-5, with 9 bases aligning to TRBD2. Germline loops: CDR1 ENHRY, CDR2 SYGVKD. CDR3 length: 17 residues. The junction had 9 bases not matched to a gene; V was cut back by 4 bases and J by 0 bases. The CDR3 loop is CAISGEGAGGYQETQYF. CDR3 sequence (DNA): TGTGCCATCAGTGGAGAGGGAGCGGGGGGCTACCAAGAGACCCAGTACTTC.

This clonotype has only a few counts. The CDR3 nucleotides are TGTGCCAGCAGCGTAGCCCCCTCCGGCGGGGGGTACAATGAGCAGTTCTTC. It codes for CASSVAPSGGGYNEQFF. The rearrangement uses TRBV9 and TRBJ2-1; TRBD2 agrees at 8 bases. With 0 bases clipped from V and 4 bases from J, the junction kept 9 bases outside the gene matches. The CDR3 contains 17 residues. Germline CDR1 is SGDLS and CDR2 is YYNGEE.

The chain is built from TRBV10-3 and TRBJ2-5, with 10 bases matching TRBD1. The CDR3 has 15 residues. Per the germline V gene, CDR1 is ENHRY and CDR2 is SYGVKD. J was trimmed by 4 bases and V by 0 bases; bases with no gene match: 2. The CDR3 DNA follows: TGTGCCATCAGTGAGTCCGGGACAGGGGTAGAGACCCAGTACTTC. This gives the protein CAISESGTGVETQYF.

This clonotype was counted ten times or more. The rearrangement links TRBV10-3 to TRBJ2-4; 7 bases align to TRBD2. The germline V gene encodes CDR1 ENHRY and CDR2 SYGVKD. The CDR3 is 15 residues long. The junction had 8 bases not matched to a gene; V was cut back by 6 bases and J by 3 bases. CDR3 coding DNA: TGTGCCATCAGGAGTGGGGGGGTCGGCAAAAACATTCAGTACTTC. Residues: CAIRSGGVGKNIQYF.

The chain uses TRBV21-1 and TRBJ2-7. TRBV21-1 counts as a pseudogene. This CDR3 contains 9 residues. The DNA of the CDR3 is TGTGCCAGCAGCAAAGATCTTGTCGTC. Protein product: CASSKDLVV.

A few counts support this clonotype. The chain carries TRBV5-1 and TRBJ1-3; D gene uncertain. V was clipped by 0 bases and J by 4 bases, with 8 bases between them. CDR1 SGHRS and CDR2 YFSETQ come from the germline V gene. The CDR3 extends over 14 amino acids. CDR3 bases: TGCGCCAGCAGCTTGGAGGTTCAGGGAAACACCATATATTTT. This sequence encodes CASSLEVQGNTIYF.

This clonotype was observed a few times. This chain joins TRBV7-9 and TRBJ2-5; D is unresolved. The length of the CDR3 is 12 residues. CDR1 SEHNR and CDR2 FQNEAQ come from the germline V gene (reference sequence). Trimming took off 5 bases at V and 5 bases at J, with 9 bases between the two ends. CDR3 protein: CASSQLLETQYF. The CDR3 nucleotides read TGTGCCAGCAGCCAGCTATTGGAGACCCAGTACTTC.

This clonotype was seen repeatedly, ten times or more. The rearrangement links TRBV7-9 to TRBJ2-3; D not resolved. Trimming took off 4 bases at V and 0 bases at J, with 17 bases between the two ends. The CDR3 is 17 amino acids. The germline CDR1 and CDR2 sequences are SEHNR and FQNEAQ (reference sequence). CDR3 protein: CASSSPPWMTSTDTQYF. In DNA form, the CDR3 reads TGTGCCAGCAGCTCCCCTCCGTGGATGACTAGCACAGATACGCAGTATTTT. The variable domain in full, with the rest retrieved from reference TRBV7-9 and TRBJ2-3, is DTGVSQNPRHKITKRGQNVTFRCDPISEHNRLYWYRQTLGQGPEFLTYFQNEAQLEKSRLLSDRFSAERPKGSFSTLEIQRTEQGDSAMYLCASSSPPWMTSTDTQYFGPGTRLTVL.

The V and J genes are TRBV21-1 and TRBJ2-2; the table's D call, TRBD2, was not checked against the DNA. TRBV21-1 has pseudogene status. This CDR3 is 16 amino acids long. The DNA of the CDR3 is TGTGCCAGCAGCAAGAGGCGGGACTTGAACACCGGGGAGCTGTTTTTT. The encoded protein is CASSKRRDLNTGELFF.

The chain has TRBV20-1 and TRBJ2-1; maybe TRBD2 (5 bases). Trimming pared 7 bases from V and 0 bases from J, leaving 19 bases between. The germline gives CDR1 DFQATT, CDR2 SNEGSKA (reference sequence). This CDR3 contains 16 residues. Written as DNA, the CDR3 is TGCAGTGTCGAGGGCATGGAGGAGAGCTCCTACAATGAGCAGTTCTTC. This gives the protein CSVEGMEESSYNEQFF.

At least ten counts were recorded for this clonotype. The chain joins TRBV7-3 to TRBJ2-5; no reliable D call. V lost 2 bases and J 5 bases, leaving 9 bases between the germline ends. The CDR3 runs to 13 residues. Germline CDR1 reads SGHTA; CDR2 reads FQGTGA. In nucleotides, the CDR3 is TGTGCCAGCAGCTTAGATGGGCGGGAGACCCAGTACTTC. The encoded protein is CASSLDGRETQYF.

The V and J genes are TRBV6-1 and TRBJ2-7, with D possibly matching TRBD1 (5 bases). Trimming shortened V by 7 bases and J by 7 bases, and 11 bases separated the two germline ends. The CDR3 extends over 11 amino acids. Germline lookup yields CDR1 MNHNS and CDR2 SASEGT. The CDR3 DNA sequence: TGTGCCAGCACTAGGGGCTGGGAGCAGTACGTC. Protein: CASTRGWEQYV.

In this sample, this clonotype turned up a few times. The V and J genes are TRBV20-1 and TRBJ1-1, with TRBD1 matching 9 bases. The CDR3 covers 14 residues. Trimming at V came to 4 bases and at J to 4 bases, leaving 7 bases not matched to a gene. CDR1 and CDR2 (germline): DFQATT, SNEGSKA (reference sequence). CDR3 residues: CSATRTGAGTEAFF. The CDR3 coding sequence is TGCAGTGCTACACGGACAGGGGCAGGCACTGAAGCTTTCTTT.

The chain combines TRBV27 with TRBJ2-1; possibly TRBD2 for D (6 bases). There are 17 residues in the CDR3. Germline CDR1 reads MNHEY; CDR2 reads SMNVEV (reference sequence). Trimming shortened V by 5 bases and J by 0 bases, and 17 bases separated the two germline ends. CDR3 amino acids: CASSPPGGGISYNEQFF. CDR3 DNA sequence: TGTGCCAGCAGTCCTCCGGGCGGCGGGATCTCCTACAATGAGCAGTTCTTC.

The chain has TRBV20-1 and TRBJ2-2, with 9 bases aligning to TRBD2. CDR3 length: 19 amino acids. Germline V gene data show CDR1 as DFQATT and CDR2 as SNEGSKA (reference sequence). The J segment lost 1 base and the V segment lost 3 bases, leaving 15 bases of the junction unmatched. DNA for the CDR3: TGCAGTGCTAGGAATAGGGTGTCTAGCGGGATCTTGAACACCGGGGAGCTGTTTTTT. This sequence encodes CSARNRVSSGILNTGELFF.

This clonotype was observed a handful of times. The V call is TRBV7-3, the J call TRBJ2-5; no reliable D call. CDR3 size: 19 residues. Trimming cost V 1 base and J 4 bases, with 25 bases left between them. Germline-derived CDR1 and CDR2 are SGHTA and FQGTGA. The CDR3 protein is CASSLSGALGAYVTETQYF. DNA of the CDR3: TGTGCCAGCAGCTTAAGTGGTGCTTTGGGCGCCTATGTGACAGAGACCCAGTACTTC. Looking up the rest from reference TRBV7-3 and TRBJ2-5 gives the full variable domain: GAGVSQTPSNKVTEKGKYVELRCDPISGHTALYWYRQSLGQGPEFLIYFQGTGAADDSGLPNDRFFAVRPEGSVSTLKIQRTERGDSAVYLCASSLSGALGAYVTETQYFGPGTRLLVL.

This clonotype has a handful of counts. CDR3 nucleotide sequence: TGCAGTGCCACTGGACCCAAGCCCTACAATGAGCAGTTCTTC. This gives the protein CSATGPKPYNEQFF. This rearrangement joins TRBV20-1 to TRBJ2-1, with unresolved D. Trimming shortened V by 6 bases and J by 2 bases, and 14 bases separated the two germline ends. Germline V lookup: CDR1 DFQATT, CDR2 SNEGSKA (reference sequence). CDR3 length: 14 amino acids.

About this clonotype: Without the conserved terminal phenylalanine or tryptophan, this CDR3 likely stems from a read error. The chain recombines TRBV6-2 or TRBV6-3 with TRBJ1-2; a possible D gene is TRBD1 (5 bases). Germline V gene lookup returns CDR1 MNHEY and CDR2 SVGEGT. V lost 2 bases and J 8 bases, leaving 18 bases between the germline ends. This CDR3 has 15 residues. CDR3 coding DNA: TGTGCCAGCAGTTACCTGTACCGGGACGAAGGCGGCTACACCTTA. As protein: CASSYLYRDEGGYTL.

This clonotype turned up a few times. This chain links TRBV5-6 with TRBJ1-2; D unclear. Germline CDR1 reads SGHDT; CDR2 reads YYEEEE. Trimming removed 4 bases from V and 5 bases from J, with 15 bases in between. The length of the CDR3 is 14 residues. In DNA, the CDR3 is TGTGCCAGCAGCCGGACCGGAGAAGATTATGGCTACACCTTC. It codes for CASSRTGEDYGYTF.

This chain connects TRBV13 to TRBJ2-5; 8 nucleotides match TRBD2. Trimming cost V 7 bases and J 4 bases; bases outside gene matches: 14. Germline V gives CDR1 PRHDT, CDR2 FYEKMQ (reference sequence). CDR3 length equals 16 residues. CDR3 protein: CASTLLNGGALETQYF. The CDR3 nucleotides read TGTGCCAGCACCCTACTGAACGGGGGGGCTCTAGAGACCCAGTACTTC.

This sequence joins TRBV5-1 and TRBJ2-5; 9 nucleotides match TRBD1. V shed 0 bases and J 2 bases; nucleotides not matched to a gene: 2. In germline, CDR1 is SGHRS, CDR2 YFSETQ. The CDR3 consists of 15 residues. CDR3 protein: CASSLVGQGQETQYF. DNA of the CDR3: TGCGCCAGCAGCTTGGTAGGACAGGGGCAAGAGACCCAGTACTTC.

The rearrangement uses TRBV9 and TRBJ2-6, with TRBD2 identical over 9 bases. This CDR3 has 18 amino acids. Germline-derived CDR1 and CDR2 are SGDLS and YYNGEE. V was pared by 0 bases and J by 0 bases, with 4 bases of the junction left unmatched. In nucleotides, the CDR3 is TGTGCCAGCAGCGTAGGCGGGAGGGCCGACTCTGGGGCCAACGTCCTGACTTTC. Translated: CASSVGGRADSGANVLTF.

J is TRBJ2-1 and V is TRBV2; the D gene could be TRBD1 or TRBD2 (7 bases each). Trimming stripped 9 bases from V and 0 bases from J, with 15 bases between. CDR1 SNHLY and CDR2 FYNNEI come from the germline V gene. The CDR3 totals 15 residues. CDR3 coding DNA: TGTGCCAGTAGAGGGGGCGGGGGCTCCTACAATGAGCAGTTCTTC. This codes for CASRGGGGSYNEQFF.